These 18 T cell receptor beta chains were sequenced from one sample in a study of T cells in Graves' hyperthyroidism and ophthalmopathy. Researchers took RNA transcripts and amplified the TCR beta CDR3 regions from them. The HTBI set primed first-round TCR CDR3 RT-PCR. From the multiplex PCR reads, TCRdb called clonotypes with MiXCR, one entry per CDR3 protein. The sample consists of fewer than 350,000 distinct CDR3 sequences, roughly 14% of them appearing once. Sequencing was done on a sample of blood. These TCRs come from a woman aged 25 to 45 with Graves' hyperthyroidism that later progressed to Graves' ophthalmopathy.

This clonotype showed up many times. The V gene is TRBV7-3, the J gene TRBJ2-1; no firm D call. V was shortened by 5 bases and J by 6 bases, with 17 bases between the two germline ends. CDR1 SGHTA and CDR2 FQGTGA come from the germline V gene. CDR3 length equals 15 residues. The CDR3 region has the DNA TGTGCCAGCAGCATATCTTCCGGGCCCGGCAATGAGCAGTTCTTC. As protein: CASSISSGPGNEQFF.

The J gene is TRBJ1-2, the V gene TRBV30; TRBD1 aligns across 9 bases. CDR1 and CDR2 (germline): GTSNPN, SVGIG (reference sequence). This CDR3 has 12 amino acids. The V gene end was trimmed by 4 bases and the J gene end by 13 bases; junction bases not matched to a gene: 10. CDR3 coding DNA: TGTGCCTGGACTCCGGGACAGGGTTCGCGCACCTTC. It specifies CAWTPGQGSRTF.

The chain joins TRBV20-1 to TRBJ1-3; D is undetermined. CDR1 DFQATT and CDR2 SNEGSKA come from the germline V gene (reference sequence). V lost 4 bases to trimming and J lost 9 bases, with 22 bases between them. The CDR3 spans 15 residues. The CDR3: CSAKFGSLTAGTIYF. The CDR3, as DNA: TGCAGTGCTAAGTTCGGGTCCTTAACGGCCGGCACCATATATTTT.

This clonotype has ten or more counts. This chain connects TRBV6-6 to TRBJ1-3, with no clear D. Per germline, CDR1 MNHNY and CDR2 SVGAGI (reference sequence). With 0 bases removed from V and 4 bases from J, the gap between germline ends came to 10 bases. The CDR3 loop spans 15 amino acids. CDR3 nucleotide sequence: TGTGCCAGCAGTTACTCGACCGGGTCCGGAAACACCATATATTTT. Its protein is CASSYSTGSGNTIYF.

The chain has TRBV6-5 and TRBJ2-6; D is uncertain. Germline V CDR1 and CDR2: MNHEY, SVGAGI. V lost 1 base, J lost 0 bases, and 10 bases lay in between. The length of the CDR3 is 17 residues. The CDR3 region is CASSYYSGYSGANVLTF. The CDR3 coding sequence is TGTGCCAGCAGTTACTATTCTGGGTACTCTGGGGCCAACGTCCTGACTTTC.

This clonotype was seen ten or more times. The chain recombines TRBV28 with TRBJ2-3; TRBD2 is a possible D gene (6 bases). The CDR3 extends over 15 amino acids. CDR1 and CDR2 from the germline V gene are MDHEN and SYDVKM. V was cut by 2 bases and J by 1 base, with 10 bases left in between. In DNA form, the CDR3 reads TGTGCCAGCAGTTTAGGGGGGATAGGCACAGATACGCAGTATTTT. Encoded protein: CASSLGGIGTDTQYF.

This clonotype was observed at least ten times. The CDR3 DNA reads as TGCAGCGTTAGTGGGCTCGGAGAGACCCAGTACTTC. This sequence encodes CSVSGLGETQYF. J is TRBJ2-5 and V is TRBV29-1; D is uncertain. The CDR3 runs to 12 residues. Between the trimmed V and J ends, which lost 5 bases and 4 bases, there was a span of 11 bases. Germline V gives CDR1 SQVTM, CDR2 ANQGSEA.

V is TRBV28 and J is TRBJ2-1, with 12 bases fitting TRBD1. V was clipped by 5 bases and J by 14 bases; unmatched bases: 16. The CDR3 loop spans 16 amino acids. Germline CDR1 MDHEN, CDR2 SYDVKM. CDR3 in amino acids: CASSPPPGQGARIEFF. DNA for the CDR3: TGTGCCAGCAGTCCCCCCCCGGGACAGGGGGCGAGAATTGAGTTCTTC.

The genes are TRBV28 and TRBJ2-3, with 8 nucleotides matching TRBD1. The V gene's germline CDR1 is MDHEN and CDR2 SYDVKM. The V segment lost 8 bases and the J segment 3 bases; nucleotides outside the gene matches: 4. This CDR3 comprises 13 residues. CDR3 residues: CASGRQGTDTQYF. The CDR3 nucleotides read TGTGCCAGCGGAAGACAGGGGACAGATACGCAGTATTTT. The entire variable domain, with the rest obtained from reference TRBV28 and TRBJ2-3, is as follows: DVKVTQSSRYLVKRTGEKVFLECVQDMDHENMFWYRQDPGLGLRLIYFSYDVKMKEKGDIPEGYSVSREKKERFSLILESASTNQTSMYLCASGRQGTDTQYFGPGTRLTVL.

This clonotype appeared many times. The V and J genes are TRBV27 and TRBJ2-1; D gene ambiguous. The CDR3 runs to 14 residues. CDR1 is MNHEY and CDR2 is SMNVEV in the germline V gene (reference sequence). V lost 3 bases, J lost 2 bases, and 8 bases lay in between. The CDR3 here is CASSFTGAYNEQFF. For the CDR3, the DNA is TGTGCCAGCAGTTTTACGGGCGCCTACAATGAGCAGTTCTTC.

In the case of this clonotype: Being one base from a much bigger clone, this may be a read error. This sequence joins TRBV3-1 and TRBJ2-1; no clear D gene. CDR1 LGHDT and CDR2 YNNKEL come from the germline V gene (reference sequence). The CDR3 is 17 amino acids. V was shortened by 4 bases and J by 0 bases, with 16 bases between the two germline ends. CDR3 residues: CASSPELTASSYNEQFF. In DNA, the CDR3 is TGTGCCAGCAGCCCAGAACTGACTGCCAGCTCCTACAATGAGCAGTTCTTC.

On this clonotype: The junction does not match germline at one end; this may be a read error. The V gene is TRBV6-1, the J gene TRBJ1-1; maybe TRBD1 (5 bases). This CDR3 contains 13 residues. CDR1 MNHNS and CDR2 SASEGT come from the germline V gene. The CDR3 is CASSRDVNTKAFF. The CDR3 region has the DNA TGTGCCAGCTCCAGGGACGTGAACACTAAAGCTTTCTTT.

This clonotype was found a few times. This chain links TRBV4-3 with TRBJ1-1, with 9 positions matching TRBD1. CDR3 size: 15 residues. J lost 3 bases, V lost 2 bases, and 4 bases had no gene match. Germline V gives CDR1 LGHNA, CDR2 YSLEER. In DNA, the CDR3 is TGCGCCAGCAGCCAATTCACAGGGGGCTACACTGAAGCTTTCTTT. Translated: CASSQFTGGYTEAFF.

This clonotype was seen repeatedly, ten times or more. The chain couples TRBV5-5 to TRBJ1-2; D is unclear. The germline CDR1 and CDR2 sequences are SGHKS and YYEKEE (reference sequence). This CDR3 comprises 15 residues. V was trimmed by 0 bases and J by 4 bases, leaving 13 bases between them. CDR3 DNA sequence: TGTGCCAGCAGCTTGGCCGGAGGGCTCGGCTATGGCTACACCTTC. Translation: CASSLAGGLGYGYTF.

This sequence joins TRBV30 and TRBJ1-2; TRBD1 matches at 8 bases. V lost 3 bases, J lost 1 base, and 7 bases stayed unmatched. The V gene's germline CDR1 is GTSNPN and CDR2 SVGIG (reference sequence). The CDR3 runs 15 residues. As DNA, the CDR3 is TGTGCCTGGAGACCGGTCGACAGGGGTAACTATGGCTACACCTTC. Amino acid sequence: CAWRPVDRGNYGYTF.

There are many counts of this clonotype. The chain has TRBV6-1 and TRBJ2-7, with TRBD1 identical over 8 bases. V was pared by 5 bases and J by 3 bases, with 6 bases of the junction left unmatched. Germline V lookup: CDR1 MNHNS, CDR2 SASEGT. This CDR3 spans 14 amino acids. CDR3 in amino acids: CASSHQGAFYEQYF. CDR3 in DNA: TGTGCCAGCAGTCATCAGGGGGCTTTCTACGAGCAGTACTTC.

This clonotype showed up many times. The gene calls are TRBV18 and TRBJ1-1; TRBD1 aligns across 9 bases. Germline V gene lookup returns CDR1 KGHSH and CDR2 LQKENI. The CDR3 runs 16 residues. The trim removed 8 bases at V and 0 bases at J, leaving 10 bases unmatched. For the CDR3, the DNA is TGTGCCAGCCCATTGTTGGACAGGGGAATGAACACTGAAGCTTTCTTT. This translates into CASPLLDRGMNTEAFF.

The table lists this clonotype with a few counts. The rearrangement uses TRBV6-2 or TRBV6-3 and TRBJ2-5; unclear D gene. The germline gives CDR1 MNHEY, CDR2 SVGEGT. The V gene lost 11 bases and the J gene lost 2 bases, with 15 bases spanning the gap. This CDR3 has 13 amino acids. CDR3 amino acids: CAVDSGTQETQYF. The CDR3 bases are TGTGCCGTAGACTCAGGAACACAAGAGACCCAGTACTTC.